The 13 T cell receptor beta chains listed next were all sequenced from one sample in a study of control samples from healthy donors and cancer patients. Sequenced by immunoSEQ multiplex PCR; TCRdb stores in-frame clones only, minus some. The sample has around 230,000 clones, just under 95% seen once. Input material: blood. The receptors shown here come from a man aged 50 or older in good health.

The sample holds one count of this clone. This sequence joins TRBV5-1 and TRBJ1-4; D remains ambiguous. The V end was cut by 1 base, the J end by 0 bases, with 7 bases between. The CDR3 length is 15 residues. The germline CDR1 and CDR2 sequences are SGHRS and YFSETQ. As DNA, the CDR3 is TGCGCCAGCAGCTTGCTCGGGGCAACTAATGAAAAACTGTTTTTT. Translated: CASSLLGATNEKLFF.

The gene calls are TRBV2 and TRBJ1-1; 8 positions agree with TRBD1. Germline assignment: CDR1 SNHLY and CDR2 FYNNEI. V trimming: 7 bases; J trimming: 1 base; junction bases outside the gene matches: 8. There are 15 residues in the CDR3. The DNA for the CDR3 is TGTGCCAGCAATTCGGACAGGGAAGGGAACACTGAAGCTTTCTTT. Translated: CASNSDREGNTEAFF. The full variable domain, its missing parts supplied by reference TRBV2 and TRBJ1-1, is EPEVTQTPSHQVTQMGQEVILRCVPISNHLYFYWYRQILGQKVEFLVSFYNNEISEKSEIFDDQFSVERPDGSNFTLKIRSTKLEDSAMYFCASNSDREGNTEAFFGQGTRLTVV.

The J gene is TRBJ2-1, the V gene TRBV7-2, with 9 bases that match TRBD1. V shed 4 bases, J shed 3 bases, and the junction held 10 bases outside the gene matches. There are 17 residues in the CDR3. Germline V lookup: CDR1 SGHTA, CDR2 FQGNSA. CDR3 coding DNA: TGTGCCAGCAGCTCATACGCGGGACAGGGTTACTACAATGAGCAGTTCTTC. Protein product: CASSSYAGQGYYNEQFF.

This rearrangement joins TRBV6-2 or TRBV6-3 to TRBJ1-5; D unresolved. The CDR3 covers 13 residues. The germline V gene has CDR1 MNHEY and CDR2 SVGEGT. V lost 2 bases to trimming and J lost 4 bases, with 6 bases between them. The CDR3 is CASSYPPNQPQHF. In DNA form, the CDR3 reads TGTGCCAGCAGTTACCCCCCGAATCAGCCCCAGCATTTT.

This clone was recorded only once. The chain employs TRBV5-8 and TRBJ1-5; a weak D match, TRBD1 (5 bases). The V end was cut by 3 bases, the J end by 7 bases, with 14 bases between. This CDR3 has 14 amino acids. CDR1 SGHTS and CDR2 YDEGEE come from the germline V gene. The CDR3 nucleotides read TGTGCCAGCAGCTCTGGGGACTTCCCACAGCCCCAGCATTTT. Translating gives CASSSGDFPQPQHF. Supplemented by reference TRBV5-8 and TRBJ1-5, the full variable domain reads EAGVTQSPTHLIKTRGQQATLRCSPISGHTSVYWYQQALGLGLQFLLWYDEGEERNRGNFPPRFSGRQFPNYSSELNVNALELEDSALYLCASSSGDFPQPQHFGDGTRLSIL.

The CDR3 DNA is TGCGCCAGCAGTACCCAAGCGGACAGGGCGGTTAGAACTTACGAGCAGTACTTC. This codes for CASSTQADRAVRTYEQYF. The chain links TRBV23-1 to TRBJ2-7, with TRBD1 matching 8 bases. TRBV23-1 is an open reading frame, and its role is uncertain. J was trimmed by 4 bases and V by 5 bases; bases with no gene match: 19. The CDR3 spans 18 residues.

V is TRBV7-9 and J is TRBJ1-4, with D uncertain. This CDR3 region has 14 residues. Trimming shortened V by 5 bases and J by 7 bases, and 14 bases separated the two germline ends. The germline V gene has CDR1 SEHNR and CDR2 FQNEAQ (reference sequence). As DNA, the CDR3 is TGTGCCAGCAGCAATCACCCCGTGGGTGAAAAACTGTTTTTT. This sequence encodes CASSNHPVGEKLFF.

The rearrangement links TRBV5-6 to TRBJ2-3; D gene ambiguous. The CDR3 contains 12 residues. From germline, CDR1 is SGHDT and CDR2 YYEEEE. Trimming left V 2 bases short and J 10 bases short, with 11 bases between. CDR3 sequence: CASSLVGVPQYF. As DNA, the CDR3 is TGTGCCAGCAGCTTAGTTGGAGTCCCGCAGTATTTT.

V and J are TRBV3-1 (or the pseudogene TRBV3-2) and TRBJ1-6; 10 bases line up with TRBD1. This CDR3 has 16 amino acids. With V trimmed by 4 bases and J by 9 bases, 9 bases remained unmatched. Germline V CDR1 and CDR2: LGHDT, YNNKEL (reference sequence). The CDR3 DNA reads TGTGCCAGCAGCCGGGGACAGGGGACGAGGGGTTCACCCCTCCACTTT. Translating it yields CASSRGQGTRGSPLHF.

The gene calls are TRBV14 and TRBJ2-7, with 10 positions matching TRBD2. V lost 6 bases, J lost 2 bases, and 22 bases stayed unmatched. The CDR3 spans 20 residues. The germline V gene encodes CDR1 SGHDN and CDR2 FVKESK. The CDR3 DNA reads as TGTGCCAGCAGACTCACCACCGGGACTAGCGAGCTTCGAGGGGCCTACGAGCAGTACGTC. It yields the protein CASRLTTGTSELRGAYEQYV.

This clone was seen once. In DNA, the CDR3 is TGTGCCAGCAGCCCGCCCGCGGGCCCCAACACAGATACGCAGTATTTT. This gives the protein CASSPPAGPNTDTQYF. The rearrangement joins TRBV5-4 to TRBJ2-3; possible D gene TRBD2, 5 bases. The V end lost 4 bases, the J end lost 2 bases, and 17 bases lay between the germline ends. The CDR3 runs 16 residues. Germline CDR1 SGHNT, CDR2 YYREEE (reference sequence).

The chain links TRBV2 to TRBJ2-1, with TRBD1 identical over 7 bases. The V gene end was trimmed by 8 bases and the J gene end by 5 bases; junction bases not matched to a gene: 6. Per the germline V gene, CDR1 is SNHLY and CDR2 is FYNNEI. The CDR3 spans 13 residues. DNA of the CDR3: TGTGCCAGCGGGAGACAGGGTGACAATGAGCAGTTCTTC. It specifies CASGRQGDNEQFF.

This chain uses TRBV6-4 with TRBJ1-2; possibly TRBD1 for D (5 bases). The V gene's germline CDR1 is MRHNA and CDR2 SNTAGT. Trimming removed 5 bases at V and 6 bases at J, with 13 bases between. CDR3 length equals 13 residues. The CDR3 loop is CASSPRGQDGYTF. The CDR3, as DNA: TGTGCCAGCAGTCCTCGCGGACAAGATGGCTACACCTTC.